The 31 T cell receptor beta chains reported below all come from one sample, sequenced in a study of cytomegalovirus exposure and HLA in healthy donors. The primer mix had 60 Vbeta and 13 Jbeta primers. Sequenced by immunoSEQ multiplex PCR; TCRdb stores in-frame clones only, minus some. The table shows some 50,000 clones, with roughly 72% occurring only once. Sample: PBMCs. The receptors here all came from a woman in her fifties or sixties in good health and CMV-seropositive.

The V and J genes are TRBV7-2 and TRBJ2-7; D is possibly TRBD2 (6 bases). Germline V gene sequence: CDR1 SGHTA, CDR2 FQGNSA. V lost 3 bases and J 7 bases, leaving 10 bases between the germline ends. The CDR3 runs 12 residues. CDR3 in amino acids: CASSFGSGEQYF. CDR3 coding DNA: TGTGCCAGCAGCTTCGGTAGCGGTGAGCAGTACTTC.

The chain employs TRBV27 and TRBJ1-2; D gene ambiguous. This CDR3 contains 13 residues. The V gene lost 2 bases and the J gene lost 4 bases, with 8 bases spanning the gap. Germline-derived CDR1 and CDR2 are MNHEY and SMNVEV (reference sequence). This chain's CDR3 is CASSLPGGYGYTF. The CDR3 DNA reads as TGTGCCAGCAGTTTACCCGGTGGCTATGGCTACACCTTC.

The CDR3 bases are TGTGCCAGCAGCAATAGGGCAGGGGGGTACGAAAAACTGTTTTTT. The encoded protein is CASSNRAGGYEKLFF. The chain has TRBV21-1 and TRBJ1-4; the D call of TRBD1 is as the table states it, not checked on the DNA. TRBV21-1 is described as a pseudogene. CDR3 length: 15 residues.

This rearrangement joins TRBV6-6 to TRBJ1-2; 7 positions agree with TRBD1. There are 16 residues in the CDR3. Losses at the gene ends were 5 bases for V and 4 bases for J; bases not matched to a gene: 13. Germline-derived CDR1 and CDR2 are MNHNY and SVGAGI (reference sequence). The CDR3 nucleotides are TGTGCCAGCAGTACTACGACGGGACAGTCCGGCTATGGCTACACCTTC. Its translation: CASSTTTGQSGYGYTF.

V usage is TRBV11-2 and J usage is TRBJ1-2; 10 bases are shared with TRBD1. In germline, CDR1 is SGHAT, CDR2 FQNNGV. This CDR3 is built from 14 residues. Trimming removed 3 bases from V and 8 bases from J; junction bases left unmatched: 6. CDR3 sequence (DNA): TGTGCCAGCAGCTTCCTCGGGACAGGGGCCGGCTACACCTTC. Encoded protein: CASSFLGTGAGYTF.

In this sample, this clone turned up a few times. The chain carries TRBV5-8 and TRBJ2-1; 10 bases align to TRBD2. The junction had 14 bases not matched to a gene; V was cut back by 4 bases and J by 4 bases. CDR1 is SGHTS, CDR2 YDEGEE, per germline. The CDR3 extends over 18 amino acids. The CDR3 spells CASSRSSGGAWQYNEQFF. Here the CDR3 DNA reads TGTGCCAGCAGCCGTTCAAGCGGGGGGGCGTGGCAATACAATGAGCAGTTCTTC.

This chain links TRBV6-1 with TRBJ2-7; maybe TRBD1 (5 bases). The V and J ends lost 10 bases and 4 bases respectively, with 14 bases between them. The germline gives CDR1 MNHNS, CDR2 SASEGT. The CDR3 has 12 residues. The DNA of the CDR3 is TGTGCCACTAAAACGGACACTTACGAGCAGTACTTC. Protein product: CATKTDTYEQYF.

For the CDR3, the DNA is TGTGCCAGCAGGGGACTAGCGGGGCCAAATGAGCAGTTCTTC. Protein product: CASRGLAGPNEQFF. The chain has TRBV28 and TRBJ2-1; 13 nucleotides agree with TRBD2. The CDR3 length is 14 residues. Unmatched junction bases numbered 3, after V lost 6 bases and J lost 7 bases. The germline CDR1 and CDR2 sequences are MDHEN and SYDVKM.

The V call is TRBV7-9, the J call TRBJ2-5; tentatively, D is TRBD1 (7 bases). The CDR3 runs 14 residues. Per the germline V gene, CDR1 is SEHNR and CDR2 is FQNEAQ (reference sequence). V gave up 6 bases and J gave up 5 bases, with 16 bases separating them. The CDR3 DNA reads as TGTGCCAGCAGTCCAGGGGGGCTGGGGGAGACCCAGTACTTC. Translation gives CASSPGGLGETQYF.

The gene calls are TRBV9 and TRBJ1-2; 7 bases fit TRBD1. V trimming: 2 bases; J trimming: 4 bases; junction bases outside the gene matches: 14. This CDR3 comprises 17 residues. In germline, CDR1 is SGDLS, CDR2 YYNGEE. This CDR3 is CASSVGQVPNVGYGYTF. DNA of the CDR3: TGTGCCAGCAGCGTCGGACAGGTCCCCAACGTGGGCTATGGCTACACCTTC.

The chain uses TRBV27 and TRBJ2-5, with D possibly matching TRBD2 (5 bases). Germline V gene lookup returns CDR1 MNHEY and CDR2 SMNVEV (reference sequence). This CDR3 contains 14 residues. The germline V and J ends were trimmed by 4 bases and 4 bases, with 13 bases remaining between them. This CDR3 is CASSSWQAGETQYF. The DNA for the CDR3 is TGTGCCAGCAGTTCCTGGCAGGCGGGAGAGACCCAGTACTTC.

This chain uses TRBV7-2 with TRBJ1-3, with TRBD1 identical over 9 bases. Unmatched junction bases numbered 3, after V lost 5 bases and J lost 4 bases. Germline assignment: CDR1 SGHTA and CDR2 FQGNSA. This CDR3 spans 14 amino acids. CDR3 nucleotide sequence: TGTGCCAGCAGCCCTGGGACAGGGGGAAACACCATATATTTT. This codes for CASSPGTGGNTIYF. The full variable domain, with the rest looked up from reference TRBV7-2 and TRBJ1-3, is GAGVSQSPSNKVTEKGKDVELRCDPISGHTALYWYRQSLGQGLEFLIYFQGNSAPDKSGLPSDRFSAERTGGSVSTLTIQRTQQEDSAVYLCASSPGTGGNTIYFGEGSWLTVV.

The chain couples TRBV7-7 to TRBJ2-2; TRBD2 is a possible D gene (6 bases). Germline V gene lookup returns CDR1 SSHAT and CDR2 FNYEAQ (reference sequence). The CDR3 spans 17 residues. V was cut by 5 bases and J by 2 bases, with 18 bases left in between. In DNA, the CDR3 is TGTGCCAGCAGCCCAGGAGGGTCGCGGCTCAACACCGGGGAGCTGTTTTTT. It codes for CASSPGGSRLNTGELFF. Full variable domain (missing parts from reference TRBV7-7 and TRBJ2-2): GAGVSQSPRYKVTKRGQDVTLRCDPISSHATLYWYQQALGQGPEFLTYFNYEAQPDKSGLPSDRFSAERPEGSISTLTIQRTEQRDSAMYRCASSPGGSRLNTGELFFGEGSRLTVL.

This chain connects TRBV18 to TRBJ1-6, with D possibly TRBD1 on 6 matching bases. V lost 5 bases, J lost 6 bases, and 8 bases lay in between. Germline V lookup: CDR1 KGHSH, CDR2 LQKENI. The CDR3 loop spans 13 amino acids. The CDR3 bases are TGTGCCAGCTCATCGGACAGTAATTCACCCCTCCACTTT. It is translated as CASSSDSNSPLHF.

CDR3 bases: TGTGCCAGCAGCTCACCTGGGACTAGCGGGGGATCCTACGAGCAGTACTTC. This sequence encodes CASSSPGTSGGSYEQYF. The chain joins TRBV7-2 to TRBJ2-7; 14 bases are shared with TRBD2. The CDR3 is 17 amino acids. Looked up from germline, CDR1 is SGHTA and CDR2 is FQGNSA. With 4 bases clipped from V and 1 base from J, the junction kept 6 bases outside the gene matches.

The V gene is TRBV2, the J gene TRBJ1-2; weak D call: TRBD1 (5 bases). The V end lost 7 bases, the J end lost 4 bases, and 19 bases lay between the germline ends. Germline CDR1 is SNHLY and CDR2 is FYNNEI. CDR3 length: 15 amino acids. Here the CDR3 DNA reads TGTGCCAGCATCCGATTTGAAGGGGAAAGCTATGGCTACACCTTC. Residues: CASIRFEGESYGYTF.

This clone appeared a single time. The chain has TRBV27 and TRBJ2-2; 11 bases match TRBD1. The CDR3 extends over 14 amino acids. Germline lookup yields CDR1 MNHEY and CDR2 SMNVEV (reference sequence). Germline trimming cut 8 bases from V and 4 bases from J; bases unmatched to any gene: 3. CDR3 protein: CASSGTGGTGELFF. The CDR3 region has the DNA TGTGCCAGCTCCGGGACAGGGGGCACCGGGGAGCTGTTTTTT.

The genes are TRBV12-5 and TRBJ2-7; 9 bases are a match to TRBD1. J lost 5 bases, V lost 6 bases, and 8 bases had no gene match. The CDR3 loop spans 14 amino acids. Per germline, CDR1 LGHNT and CDR2 FRNRAP. CDR3 amino acids: CASGPGQGSHEQYF. CDR3 nucleotides: TGTGCTAGTGGGCCGGGACAGGGTTCCCACGAGCAGTACTTC.

This chain joins TRBV6-1 and TRBJ1-6; a weak D match, TRBD1 (5 bases). From germline, CDR1 is MNHNS and CDR2 SASEGT. Trimming took 7 bases from V and 8 from J, leaving 12 bases between them. The length of the CDR3 is 13 residues. CDR3 coding DNA: TGTGCCAGCATCAGTCAGGGATATTCACCCCTCCACTTT. It is translated as CASISQGYSPLHF.

The chain uses TRBV27 and TRBJ2-7; 10 bases fit TRBD2. The CDR3 consists of 16 residues. The trim removed 7 bases at V and 6 bases at J, leaving 15 bases unmatched. Germline V lookup: CDR1 MNHEY, CDR2 SMNVEV (reference sequence). The CDR3 reads CASTGGVSGGPGEQYF. CDR3 nucleotide sequence: TGTGCCAGCACCGGCGGGGTTAGCGGGGGGCCAGGCGAGCAGTACTTC.

This sequence joins TRBV7-9 and TRBJ1-1; perhaps TRBD1 as D (5 bases). Germline V CDR1 and CDR2: SEHNR, FQNEAQ (reference sequence). This CDR3 has 13 amino acids. The V end lost 8 bases, the J end lost 1 base, and 11 bases lay between the germline ends. The CDR3 loop is CASGRGGNTEAFF. DNA of the CDR3: TGTGCCAGCGGGAGGGGCGGGAACACTGAAGCTTTCTTT.

This clone was observed once. The CDR3 DNA follows: TGCAGCGTTGTACAGGGGAACACTGAAGCTTTCTTT. Amino acid sequence: CSVVQGNTEAFF. The chain employs TRBV29-1 and TRBJ1-1; a weak D match, TRBD1 (6 bases). The CDR3 runs 12 residues. Deletions cut 4 bases from V and 1 base from J, with 7 bases between. Per germline, CDR1 SQVTM and CDR2 ANQGSEA. Together with reference TRBV29-1 and TRBJ1-1, the CDR3 gives the full variable domain: SAVISQKPSRDICQRGTSLTIQCQVDSQVTMMFWYRQQPGQSLTLIATANQGSEATYESGFVIDKFPISRPNLTFSTLTVSNMSPEDSSIYLCSVVQGNTEAFFGQGTRLTVV.

The rearrangement uses TRBV19 and TRBJ2-6; 10 positions agree with TRBD1. There are 14 residues in the CDR3. The V segment lost 7 bases and the J segment 12 bases; nucleotides outside the gene matches: 9. Germline assignment: CDR1 LNHDA and CDR2 SQIVND (reference sequence). CDR3 region: CASTKGQGSIVLTF. Written as DNA, the CDR3 is TGTGCCAGTACCAAGGGACAGGGGAGTATCGTCCTGACTTTC.

The V call is TRBV27, the J call TRBJ1-2, with 7 positions matching TRBD1. The V gene end was trimmed by 5 bases and the J gene end by 4 bases; junction bases not matched to a gene: 4. The CDR3 is 13 amino acids. Germline CDR1 reads MNHEY; CDR2 reads SMNVEV (reference sequence). CDR3 nucleotide sequence: TGTGCCAGCAGTCCGAAGGGGGCCTATGGCTACACCTTC. Its protein is CASSPKGAYGYTF.

The chain combines TRBV4-3 with TRBJ1-1; no clear D. This CDR3 contains 18 residues. Germline loops: CDR1 LGHNA, CDR2 YSLEER. V was pared by 1 base and J by 0 bases, with 18 bases between. Here the CDR3 reads CASSQGSLGKIMNTEAFF. The CDR3 DNA reads TGCGCCAGCAGCCAAGGGTCCCTGGGCAAGATAATGAACACTGAAGCTTTCTTT.

V gene TRBV30 combines with J gene TRBJ2-3; the D gene is possibly TRBD1 (5 bases). Germline assignment: CDR1 GTSNPN and CDR2 SVGIG (reference sequence). CDR3 length equals 14 residues. V gave up 3 bases and J gave up 4 bases, with 14 bases separating them. CDR3 protein: CAWRGWGGSDTQYF. DNA of the CDR3: TGTGCCTGGAGAGGCTGGGGCGGCTCAGATACGCAGTATTTT.

The rearrangement joins TRBV30 to TRBJ2-1; 9 bases line up with TRBD2. V trimming: 1 base; J trimming: 9 bases; junction bases outside the gene matches: 13. CDR3 length: 16 amino acids. Germline values: CDR1 GTSNPN, CDR2 SVGIG (reference sequence). CDR3 amino acids: CAWSDLAGPTSGEQFF. The CDR3 DNA reads as TGTGCCTGGAGTGACCTAGCGGGACCAACGTCTGGTGAGCAGTTCTTC.

This sequence joins TRBV7-6 and TRBJ2-2, with 9 bases lining up with TRBD1. The J segment lost 5 bases and the V segment lost 7 bases, leaving 14 bases of the junction unmatched. In germline, CDR1 is SGHVS, CDR2 FNYEAQ. The CDR3 extends over 17 amino acids. CDR3 DNA: TGTGCCAGCAACCCCCGGGCGGGGACAGGGTTTACCGGGGAGCTGTTTTTT. As protein: CASNPRAGTGFTGELFF.

The V and J genes are TRBV2 and TRBJ1-5; D may be TRBD1 (6 bases). Germline V lookup: CDR1 SNHLY, CDR2 FYNNEI. Between the trimmed V and J ends, which lost 4 bases and 6 bases, there was a span of 13 bases. The CDR3 is 14 amino acids. This CDR3 is CASSVWGPGQPQHF. In DNA form, the CDR3 reads TGTGCCAGCAGTGTCTGGGGGCCTGGTCAGCCCCAGCATTTT.

This clone was seen a few times. This chain links TRBV7-9 with TRBJ2-7, with D possibly TRBD1 on 5 matching bases. The germline V gene encodes CDR1 SEHNR and CDR2 FQNEAQ (reference sequence). V was cut by 10 bases and J by 3 bases, with 16 bases left in between. The CDR3 loop spans 13 amino acids. The CDR3 sequence is CATQTLTDYEQYF. The CDR3 nucleotides are TGTGCCACGCAAACCCTGACAGACTACGAGCAGTACTTC.

The chain couples TRBV28 to TRBJ2-7, with TRBD2 matching over 9 bases. Germline-derived CDR1 and CDR2 are MDHEN and SYDVKM. V trimming: 2 bases; J trimming: 1 base; junction bases outside the gene matches: 12. The CDR3 spans 18 residues. In nucleotides, the CDR3 is TGTGCCAGCAGTTTAAACCCCGAGGGGCTAGCGGGATCCTACGAGCAGTACTTC. It specifies CASSLNPEGLAGSYEQYF.